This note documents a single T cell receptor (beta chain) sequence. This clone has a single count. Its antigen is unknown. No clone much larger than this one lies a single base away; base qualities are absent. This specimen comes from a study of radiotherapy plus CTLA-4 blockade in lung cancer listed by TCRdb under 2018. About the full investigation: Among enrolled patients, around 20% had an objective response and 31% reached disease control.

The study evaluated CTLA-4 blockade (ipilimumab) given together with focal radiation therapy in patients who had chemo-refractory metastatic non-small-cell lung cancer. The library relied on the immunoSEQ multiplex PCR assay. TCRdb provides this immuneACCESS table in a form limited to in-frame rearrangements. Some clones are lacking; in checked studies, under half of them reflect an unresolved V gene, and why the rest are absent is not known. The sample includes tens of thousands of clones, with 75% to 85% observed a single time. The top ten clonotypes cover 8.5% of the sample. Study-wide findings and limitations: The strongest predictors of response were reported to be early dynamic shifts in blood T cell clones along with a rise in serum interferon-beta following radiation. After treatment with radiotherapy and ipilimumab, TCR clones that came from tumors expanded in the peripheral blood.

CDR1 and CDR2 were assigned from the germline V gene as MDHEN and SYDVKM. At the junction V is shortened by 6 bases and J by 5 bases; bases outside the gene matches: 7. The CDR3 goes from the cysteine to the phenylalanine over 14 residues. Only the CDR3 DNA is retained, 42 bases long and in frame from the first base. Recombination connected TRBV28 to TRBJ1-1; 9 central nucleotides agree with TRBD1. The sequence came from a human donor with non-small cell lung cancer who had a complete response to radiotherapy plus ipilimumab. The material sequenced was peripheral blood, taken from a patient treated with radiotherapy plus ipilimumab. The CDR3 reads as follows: CASRSGQGRTEAFF. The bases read TGTGCCAGCAGGTCTGGACAGGGGAGAACTGAAGCTTTCTTT. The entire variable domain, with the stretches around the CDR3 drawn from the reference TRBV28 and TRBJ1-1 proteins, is DVKVTQSSRYLVKRTGEKVFLECVQDMDHENMFWYRQDPGLGLRLIYFSYDVKMKEKGDIPEGYSVSREKKERFSLILESASTNQTSMYLCASRSGQGRTEAFFGQGTRLTVV.